These 13 T cell receptor beta chains share one sample of origin, sequenced in a study of shared clonotypes between healthy human individuals. Measured with immunoSEQ multiplex PCR; TCRdb has only the in-frame clones, and not every one. The sample contains over a million clones, around 97% of which appear only once. The sequencing input was naive CD4+ T cells sorted from blood. As to subset: CD45RA+ positively selected. These receptors came from a young man in good health.

In nucleotides, the CDR3 is TGTGCCAGCAGCTCTAAGCAGGGGACCGCGCAGCTCACAGATACGCAGTATTTT. Translating gives CASSSKQGTAQLTDTQYF. The chain carries TRBV5-4 and TRBJ2-3; the D gene is possibly TRBD1 (6 bases). The CDR3 is 18 amino acids. Germline CDR1 SGHNT, CDR2 YYREEE (reference sequence). With 3 bases removed from V and 2 bases from J, the gap between germline ends came to 22 bases.

This chain connects TRBV28 to TRBJ1-1; unclear D gene. Looked up from germline, CDR1 is MDHEN and CDR2 is SYDVKM. V dropped 2 bases and J dropped 0 bases, with 4 bases sitting between them. The CDR3 is 13 amino acids. CDR3 nucleotides: TGTGCCAGCAGTTTAGAGGTGAACACTGAAGCTTTCTTT. It translates to CASSLEVNTEAFF.

The chain recombines TRBV9 with TRBJ2-7; D tentatively fits TRBD1 or TRBD2 (5 bases each). The V and J ends lost 2 bases and 6 bases respectively, with 21 bases between them. CDR1 SGDLS and CDR2 YYNGEE come from the germline V gene. This CDR3 is 16 amino acids long. The CDR3 sequence: CASSVDVREGAFEQYF. Here the CDR3 DNA reads TGTGCCAGCAGCGTCGATGTTCGGGAAGGGGCGTTCGAGCAGTACTTC.

The chain is built from TRBV2 and TRBJ1-4; D uncertain. CDR1 and CDR2 (germline): SNHLY, FYNNEI. The CDR3 runs 13 residues. Trimming removed 2 bases at V and 3 bases at J, with 4 bases between. DNA of the CDR3: TGTGCCAGCAGTGAAATCCCTAATGAAAAACTGTTTTTT. It translates to CASSEIPNEKLFF.

The chain links TRBV9 to TRBJ2-1; D ambiguous. The CDR3 is 15 amino acids. Germline assignment: CDR1 SGDLS and CDR2 YYNGEE. V dropped 1 base and J dropped 4 bases, with 12 bases sitting between them. CDR3 amino acids: CASSVTHLDYNEQFF. DNA for the CDR3: TGTGCCAGCAGCGTAACCCACCTAGATTACAATGAGCAGTTCTTC.

This rearrangement joins TRBV5-7 to TRBJ1-2, with D maybe TRBD1 (5 bases). TRBV5-7 is treated as an ORF (open reading frame) with a function not yet certain. The CDR3 totals 15 residues. V was pared by 0 bases and J by 8 bases, with 17 bases between. The DNA of the CDR3 is TGTGCCAGCAGCTTGGCCCTGGAAGGGGTGAAGGGCTACACCTTC. Translated: CASSLALEGVKGYTF.

This chain connects TRBV28 to TRBJ1-1; no clear D gene. This CDR3 is 12 amino acids long. In germline, CDR1 is MDHEN, CDR2 SYDVKM. Trimming removed 2 bases from V and 5 bases from J, with 6 bases in between. The CDR3 here is CASSLTWTEAFF. The CDR3 DNA sequence: TGTGCCAGCAGTTTAACTTGGACTGAAGCTTTCTTT.

The chain recombines TRBV20-1 with TRBJ2-7; D is unresolved. The V and J ends lost 6 bases and 3 bases respectively, with 6 bases between them. Germline assignment: CDR1 DFQATT and CDR2 SNEGSKA (reference sequence). This CDR3 has 10 amino acids. CDR3 in amino acids: CSAVDYEQYF. The CDR3, as DNA: TGCAGTGCCGTGGACTACGAGCAGTACTTC.

The chain is built from TRBV27 and TRBJ2-3, with 7 nucleotides matching TRBD2. V lost 3 bases, J lost 1 base, and 4 bases stayed unmatched. The CDR3 consists of 15 residues. Germline values: CDR1 MNHEY, CDR2 SMNVEV (reference sequence). The CDR3 spells CASSFRREGTDTQYF. The CDR3 nucleotides are TGTGCCAGCAGTTTCCGACGGGAGGGCACAGATACGCAGTATTTT.

The gene calls are TRBV28 and TRBJ1-3; no reliable D call. V was shortened by 8 bases and J by 4 bases, with 12 bases between the two germline ends. This CDR3 is 13 amino acids long. Looked up from germline, CDR1 is MDHEN and CDR2 is SYDVKM. CDR3 amino acids: CASREEFGNTIYF. In nucleotides, the CDR3 is TGTGCCAGCCGCGAAGAATTCGGAAACACCATATATTTT.

V is TRBV18 and J is TRBJ2-7; D is unresolved. Trimming cost V 0 bases and J 5 bases, with 5 bases left between them. Germline V gene data show CDR1 as KGHSH and CDR2 as LQKENI. This CDR3 spans 12 amino acids. The CDR3 DNA follows: TGTGCCAGCTCACCACCGTCCCACGAGCAGTACTTC. Protein: CASSPPSHEQYF.

V is TRBV5-1 and J is TRBJ2-5, with D perhaps matching TRBD2 (5 bases). V dropped 2 bases and J dropped 3 bases, with 11 bases sitting between them. The CDR3 covers 14 residues. Germline lookup yields CDR1 SGHRS and CDR2 YFSETQ. For the CDR3, the DNA is TGCGCCAGCAGCTTTCCGGGAAGAGAAGAGACCCAGTACTTC. Translating gives CASSFPGREETQYF.

The V and J genes are TRBV10-3 and TRBJ2-3; 9 bases are a match to TRBD2. V was clipped by 0 bases and J by 2 bases; unmatched bases: 3. The CDR3 sequence is 16 residues long. Germline V gene sequence: CDR1 ENHRY, CDR2 SYGVKD. CDR3 region: CAISESVAGVTDTQYF. The CDR3 nucleotides are TGTGCCATCAGTGAGTCGGTAGCGGGAGTCACAGATACGCAGTATTTT.